A single T cell receptor (beta chain) is shown here with its context. Its antigen is unidentified. Using 200 ng DNA, 30,000 or so T cell genomes, the sorted-subset replicate PCRs were run. Data came from immunoSEQ multiplex PCR; TCRdb stores just in-frame clones and leaves some out. The sample lists around 1.1 million clones, around 78% occurring once. These data are taken from a study of shared clonotypes between healthy human individuals. Study-wide results and caveats: Shared clonotypes across all four donors exceeded non-shared ones in generation probability.

In germline, CDR1 is MDHEN, CDR2 SYDVKM. This CDR3 has 16 amino acids. The V end was cut by 4 bases, the J end by 2 bases, with 14 bases between. Donors included only healthy HIV-negative adults lacking recent acute infections or vaccinations. Material for sequencing was memory CD4+ T cells from PBMCs. Documented subset: CD45RA-negative fraction. The source of this sequence is a man between 18 and 29 years old in good health. Some clones in this sample may be carry-over from other donors' samples. The chain carries TRBV28 and TRBJ1-4; weak D call: TRBD1 (5 bases). The CDR3 sequence is CASSSPVGGTNEKLFF. CDR3 sequence (DNA): TGTGCCAGCAGTTCTCCCGTTGGGGGGACTAATGAAAAACTGTTTTTT.